This TCR beta chain was found in a study of T cells in Graves' hyperthyroidism and ophthalmopathy. There were TCR beta CDR3 regions amplified from RNA transcripts. TCR CDR3 regions were first amplified by RT-PCR with HTBI primers. MiXCR was run by TCRdb on the multiplex PCR reads, yielding one entry per CDR3 protein. The sample lists approximately 520,000 distinct CDR3 sequences, around 21% occurring once. Germline loops: CDR1 LGHDT, CDR2 YNNKEL (reference sequence). Between the trimmed V and J ends, which lost 3 bases and 6 bases, there was a span of 15 bases. The CDR3 has 15 residues. The rearrangement links TRBV3-1 to TRBJ1-5, with D maybe TRBD1 (6 bases). This TCR was sampled from a man aged 18 to 35 with Graves' hyperthyroidism. Sequenced sample: blood. The DNA of the CDR3 is TGTGCCAGCAGCCAGATGGGGGCGGCGGCTCAGCCCCAGCATTTT. Its translation: CASSQMGAAAQPQHF.